A selection of T cell receptor beta chains follows, all from one sample in a study of OX40 agonist ivuxolimab in advanced cancers. Assay: immunoSEQ multiplex PCR; the TCRdb copy retains only in-frame clones and omits some. The sample lists more than 20,000 clones, 76% occurring once. The material was CD4+ or CD8+ T cells sorted from blood, obtained in a trial of the OX40 agonist ivuxolimab. These receptors were taken from an adult with an advanced solid tumor such as melanoma, head and neck, liver or kidney cancer. The CDR3 runs from the conserved cysteine through the conserved F or W. D genes are given only for firm matches. Part of the rows lack a size; the others show once, few, many or a class for expanded clones.

v_gene	d_gene	abundance	j_gene	CDR3nt	CDR3aa
TRBV4-1	NA	NA	TRBJ1-1	TGCGCCAGCAGCCAACTCCCCGCGGGCCGAACTTTGAACACTGAAGCTTTCTTT	CASSQLPAGRTLNTEAFF
TRBV11-3	NA	NA	TRBJ1-1	TGTGCCAGCAGTCCGGACGGGAGGAACACTGAAGCTTTCTTT	CASSPDGRNTEAFF
TRBV5-1	NA	NA	TRBJ2-1	TGCGCCAGCAAACTTAGGGGAGGTGAGCAGTTCTTC	CASKLRGGEQFF
TRBV28	TRBD1	NA	TRBJ1-2	TGTGCCAGCAGTTCTGGACAGGGGACCTATGGCTACACCTTC	CASSSGQGTYGYTF
TRBV7-9	NA	NA	TRBJ2-3	TGTGCCAGCAGCTTAAAGAGGGAGGCCACAGATACGCAGTATTTT	CASSLKREATDTQYF
TRBV5-8	TRBD2	NA	TRBJ2-3	TGTGCCAGCAGCCGCGCGGGGGCAGATACGCAGTATTTT	CASSRAGADTQYF
TRBV9	NA	NA	TRBJ2-3	TGTGCCAGCAGCTTCCGCAGTGTTAGCACAGATACGCAGTATTTT	CASSFRSVSTDTQYF
TRBV19	TRBD2	NA	TRBJ2-2	TGTGCCAGTAGTACCATGGGACTAGCGGGGCTTAACACCGGGGAGCTGTTTTTT	CASSTMGLAGLNTGELFF
TRBV7-9	NA	NA	TRBJ1-5	TGTGCCAGCAGCTTAGCAGGTAGCAATCAGCCCCAGCATTTT	CASSLAGSNQPQHF
TRBV9	TRBD2	NA	TRBJ2-5	TGTGCCAGCAGCGTAGCTACGTCGGCGGGGGGGATGAAAGAGACCCAGTACTTC	CASSVATSAGGMKETQYF
TRBV5-6	TRBD2	NA	TRBJ2-7	TGTGCCAGCAGTTACGGGACTAGCGGGGGGAACAAAGGGTACTTC	CASSYGTSGGNKGYF
TRBV27	TRBD2	NA	TRBJ2-7	TGTGCCAGCAGTCCCCCCGGACTAGCGGGGGGGCTCGAGCAGTACTTC	CASSPPGLAGGLEQYF
TRBV7-9	NA	NA	TRBJ1-6	TGTGCCAGCAGCGCCTCAGGGCCTTCCGGGCCACCCCTCCACTTT	CASSASGPSGPPLHF
TRBV4-1	TRBD2	NA	TRBJ2-7	TGCGCCAGCAGCCCGCAGCGGGGGGGCCACTACGAGCAGTACTTC	CASSPQRGGHYEQYF
TRBV30	NA	NA	TRBJ2-4	TGTGCCTGGAGTCTTCTGTCTTCCGGGGACCCGGGGGACATTCAGTACTTC	CAWSLLSSGDPGDIQYF
TRBV25-1	NA	NA	TRBJ2-2	TGTGCCAGCAACCCCGGGACAATGAACACCGGGGAGCTGTTTTTT	CASNPGTMNTGELFF
TRBV5-1	NA	NA	TRBJ2-3	TGCGCCAGCAGCCGCCGGGACATAAGGACAGATACGCAGTATTTT	CASSRRDIRTDTQYF
TRBV5-6	TRBD1	NA	TRBJ2-1	TGTGCCAGCAGCTTTTCATTGAGGGGGCTGTCCTACAATGAGCAGTTCTTC	CASSFSLRGLSYNEQFF
TRBV29-1	NA	few	TRBJ1-4	TGCAGCGTTGAAGCCGGGGATGAAAAACTGTTTTTT	CSVEAGDEKLFF
TRBV6-1	TRBD1	NA	TRBJ2-7	TGTGCCAGCAGTCGACAGGGCCGGAGTGAGCAGTACTTC	CASSRQGRSEQYF
TRBV6-1	NA	NA	TRBJ1-1	TGTGCCAGCAGCCTAACAATGAACACTGAAGCTTTCTTT	CASSLTMNTEAFF
TRBV7-6	NA	NA	TRBJ2-3	TGTGCCAGCAGCGCTACGAATTCACTGGCTAGCACGCAGTATTTT	CASSATNSLASTQYF
TRBV29-1	TRBD1	NA	TRBJ2-1	TGCAGCGTTGACCGGCTGGGACAGGGGGAAGGGAAGCAGTTCTTC	CSVDRLGQGEGKQFF
TRBV30	NA	NA	TRBJ2-3	TGTGCCTGGAGTGTCCGCGGCACAGATACGCAGTATTTT	CAWSVRGTDTQYF
TRBV11-2	TRBD2	once	TRBJ2-7	TGTGCCAGCAGCTTAGACATTAGCGGGGATTACGAGCAGTACTTC	CASSLDISGDYEQYF
TRBV5-1	NA	NA	TRBJ1-3	TGCGCCAGCAGCTTGGTTGGGTCTGGAAACACCATATATTTT	CASSLVGSGNTIYF
TRBV9	TRBD2	NA	TRBJ2-5	TGTGCCAGCAGCGCGCGACTAGCGGGGGGGCAAGAGACCCAGTACTTC	CASSARLAGGQETQYF
TRBV7-9	TRBD2	few	TRBJ2-3	TGTGCCAGCAGCTTACGACGCGGGGGGGCGACAGATACGCAGTATTTT	CASSLRRGGATDTQYF
TRBV5-1	NA	few	TRBJ1-1	TGCGCCAGCAGCTTGGCCCCTGACTTAACTGAAGCTTTCTTT	CASSLAPDLTEAFF
TRBV6-5	TRBD2	NA	TRBJ2-3	TGTGCCAGCAGCCGGACTAGTTTTTGGTATTTT	CASSRTSFWYF
TRBV5-1	NA	NA	TRBJ1-5	TGCGCCAGCAGCTTGGAGGCGGATCGCAATCAGCCCCAGCATTTT	CASSLEADRNQPQHF
TRBV6-5	NA	NA	TRBJ1-2	TGTGCCAGCACATATACTTCAGAACAACTAAGGGGCTACACCTTC	CASTYTSEQLRGYTF
TRBV9	NA	NA	TRBJ1-6	TGTGCCAGCAGCGTAGGGGCAGGGTCGTCGATTTCACCCCTCCACTTT	CASSVGAGSSISPLHF
TRBV12-5	NA	NA	TRBJ1-6	TGTGCTAGTGTCCTATGGGGAGGAACCTCCTATAATTCACCCCTCCACTTT	CASVLWGGTSYNSPLHF
TRBV4-2	TRBD2	NA	TRBJ2-1	TGTGCCAGCAGCCATGAACTAGCGGGGGGTCTTTCAAATGAGCAGTTCTTC	CASSHELAGGLSNEQFF
TRBV4-3	NA	few	TRBJ1-2	TGCGCCAGCAGCCCGACCCGCGGGAGGGCGGATGGCTACACCTTC	CASSPTRGRADGYTF
TRBV30	NA	NA	TRBJ2-1	TGTGCCTCCAGTCGGGGGGCGAGGTACAATGAGCAGTTCTTC	CASSRGARYNEQFF
TRBV6-1	TRBD2	once	TRBJ2-2	TGTGCCACTTGGGCGGGGACTAGCGGCACCGGGGAGCTGTTTTTT	CATWAGTSGTGELFF
TRBV9	NA	NA	TRBJ2-7	TGTGCCAGCAGCGTAGACGGAACTCGATACGAGCAGTACTTC	CASSVDGTRYEQYF
TRBV27	NA	few	TRBJ2-7	TGTGCCTCTAGAGGGCTGGGGGAATCCTACGAGCAGTACTTC	CASRGLGESYEQYF
TRBV6-6	TRBD1	NA	TRBJ2-7	TGTGCCAGCAGGTTACAAGGACAGGGCTACGAGCAGTACTTC	CASRLQGQGYEQYF
TRBV2	NA	NA	TRBJ1-5	TGTGCCAGCAGTCAGAGAGAAACGTCTCAGCCCCAGCATTTT	CASSQRETSQPQHF
TRBV7-2	NA	NA	TRBJ1-1	TGTGCCAGCAGCTTAACGTTCAGCACTGAAGCTTTCTTT	CASSLTFSTEAFF
TRBV9	NA	NA	TRBJ1-3	TGTGCCAGCAGCGTATGGTACGGGTCTGGAAACACCATATATTTT	CASSVWYGSGNTIYF
TRBV18	TRBD1	NA	TRBJ2-1	TGTGCCAGCTCACCCTACTTCCAGGACAGGGACCACAATGAGCAGTTCTTC	CASSPYFQDRDHNEQFF
TRBV7-2	NA	NA	TRBJ2-1	TGTGCCAGCAGCTTAGGGGCCAACAATGAGCAGTTCTTC	CASSLGANNEQFF
TRBV5-1	TRBD1	NA	TRBJ1-4	TGCGCCAGCAGCTCGGGACAGCTTAATGAAAAACTGTTTTTT	CASSSGQLNEKLFF